The 4 T cell receptor beta chains below were found in one sample sequenced in a study of CD8 T cells in Susac syndrome. Random hexamers were used to reverse transcribe an amount of roughly 0.5 to 1 ug RNA. TCRdb re-called the immunoSEQ multiplex PCR reads with MiXCR, one entry per CDR3 protein. The profile shows some 100,000 distinct CDR3 sequences, 85% to 95% of them singletons. Sequencing used CD8+ T cells from PBMCs. The origin of the receptors is a human donor in good health.

J is TRBJ2-5 and V is TRBV5-1, with D possibly being TRBD1 or TRBD2 (5 bases each). The CDR3 has 14 residues. V was cut by 4 bases and J by 2 bases, with 12 bases left in between. Germline CDR1 is SGHRS and CDR2 is YFSETQ. The CDR3 sequence: CASSLRDGQETQYF. CDR3 nucleotide sequence: TGCGCCAGCAGCCTTCGGGACGGACAAGAGACCCAGTACTTC.

The J gene is TRBJ2-3, the V gene TRBV9; D unclear. Looked up from germline, CDR1 is SGDLS and CDR2 is YYNGEE. Trimming took 4 bases from V and 4 from J, leaving 10 bases between them. The CDR3 runs 13 residues. Here the CDR3 reads CASSFHFADTQYF. CDR3 nucleotide sequence: TGTGCCAGCAGCTTCCACTTCGCAGATACGCAGTATTTT.

The J gene is TRBJ1-2, the V gene TRBV7-2; weak D call: TRBD1 (5 bases). CDR3 length equals 15 residues. The V end lost 5 bases, the J end lost 3 bases, and 16 bases lay between the germline ends. From germline, CDR1 is SGHTA and CDR2 FQGNSA. DNA for the CDR3: TGTGCCAGCAGCCTCCGACGGTGGGGGGACTATGGCTACACCTTC. Its translation: CASSLRRWGDYGYTF.

This chain joins TRBV19 and TRBJ2-1; 12 nucleotides line up with TRBD2. V was pared by 0 bases and J by 5 bases, with 11 bases of the junction left unmatched. The CDR3 extends over 19 amino acids. The germline V gene has CDR1 LNHDA and CDR2 SQIVND (reference sequence). The CDR3 is CASSIERAWTSGDHNEQFF. In DNA, the CDR3 is TGTGCCAGTAGTATAGAGAGGGCATGGACTAGCGGGGACCACAATGAGCAGTTCTTC.